These 9 T cell receptor beta chains share one sample of origin, sequenced in a study of T cells in Graves' hyperthyroidism and ophthalmopathy. TCR beta CDR3 sequences were amplified from RNA transcripts. A set of HTBI primers served as the primers for a first-round RT-PCR of the TCR CDR3. TCRdb analysed the multiplex PCR reads with MiXCR anew, one entry per CDR3 protein. The profile shows 450,000 to 650,000 distinct CDR3 sequences, approximately 15% of them singletons. Material: blood. The receptors were sampled from a young woman with Graves' ophthalmopathy.

This clonotype was seen at least ten times. The chain couples TRBV28 to TRBJ2-7; 10 bases are a match to TRBD2. The CDR3 covers 15 residues. The germline V gene has CDR1 MDHEN and CDR2 SYDVKM. V shed 4 bases and J 3 bases; nucleotides not matched to a gene: 6. CDR3 nucleotide sequence: TGTGCCAGCAGTTCCGGAGCGGGAGGGAACTACGAGCAGTACTTC. Its protein is CASSSGAGGNYEQYF.

This clonotype was detected ten times or more. The rearrangement joins TRBV6-2 or TRBV6-3 to TRBJ1-1, with 9 positions matching TRBD1. V shed 6 bases and J 5 bases; nucleotides not matched to a gene: 7. Germline CDR1 is MNHEY and CDR2 is SVGEGT. The CDR3 runs 14 residues. The CDR3 region has the DNA TGTGCCAGCAGAATGACAGGGGGTATGACTGAAGCTTTCTTT. This sequence encodes CASRMTGGMTEAFF.

This clonotype was detected many times. V gene TRBV20-1 combines with J gene TRBJ2-1; the match to TRBD1 covers 8 bases. The CDR3 has 14 residues. Germline CDR1 DFQATT, CDR2 SNEGSKA (reference sequence). The V and J ends lost 0 bases and 8 bases, in that order; junction bases with no gene match: 6. The CDR3 DNA reads as TGCAGTGCTAGAGATATGACAGGGGTCGATGAGCAGTTCTTC. Translated: CSARDMTGVDEQFF.

This clonotype was counted a few times. The rearrangement links TRBV9 to TRBJ2-5; 8 bases line up with TRBD2. CDR1 is SGDLS and CDR2 is YYNGEE in the germline V gene. After removal of 4 bases from V and 4 bases from J, the junction contained 12 bases not matched to a gene. The CDR3 contains 16 residues. The CDR3 loop reads CASSFRLATLGETQYF. CDR3 bases: TGTGCCAGCAGCTTCCGACTAGCGACGCTTGGAGAGACCCAGTACTTC. Full variable domain (remainder filled in from reference TRBV9 and TRBJ2-5): DSGVTQTPKHLITATGQRVTLRCSPRSGDLSVYWYQQSLDQGLQFLIQYYNGEERAKGNILERFSAQQFPDLHSELNLSSLELGDSALYFCASSFRLATLGETQYFGPGTRLLVL.

For this clonotype: A much larger clone sits a single nucleotide away, making a read error possible. No conserved phenylalanine or tryptophan is present at the end of the CDR3, so a read error is the likely explanation. The CDR3 reads CASSLKSSWATYEQYS. In nucleotides, the CDR3 is TGTGCCAGCAGTTTAAAAAGTTCATGGGCCACCTACGAGCAGTACTCC. The gene calls are TRBV28 and TRBJ2-7; no reliable D call. This CDR3 has 16 amino acids. V shed 2 bases and J shed 2 bases, with 16 bases lying between them. CDR1 is MDHEN, CDR2 SYDVKM, per germline.

V and J are TRBV15 and TRBJ1-3; D is unclear. There are 16 residues in the CDR3. Per the germline V gene, CDR1 is LNHNV and CDR2 is YYDKDF (reference sequence). Trimming stripped 0 bases from V and 0 bases from J, with 9 bases between. The CDR3 DNA is TGTGCCACCAGCAGAGATTTTAGGGACTCTGGAAACACCATATATTTT. Its protein is CATSRDFRDSGNTIYF.

In this sample, this clonotype turned up many times. The chain couples TRBV6-1 to TRBJ2-1, with D hard to call. The germline V and J ends were trimmed by 6 bases and 8 bases, with 11 bases remaining between them. The length of the CDR3 is 12 residues. The germline CDR1 and CDR2 sequences are MNHNS and SASEGT. The CDR3 region is CASRGDTDEQFF. DNA for the CDR3: TGTGCCAGCAGGGGTGATACGGATGAGCAGTTCTTC.

This clonotype was counted many times. This sequence joins TRBV4-1 and TRBJ2-7; D call uncertain. This CDR3 is built from 16 residues. The germline V gene encodes CDR1 MGHRA and CDR2 YSYEKL. Deletions cut 4 bases from V and 2 bases from J, with 18 bases between. The chain's CDR3 is CASSPVVGSGTYEQYF. CDR3 coding DNA: TGCGCCAGCAGCCCTGTTGTGGGCAGTGGAACCTACGAGCAGTACTTC.

This clonotype showed up many times. The chain carries TRBV27 and TRBJ2-3; D unresolved. V was shortened by 3 bases and J by 3 bases, with 10 bases between the two germline ends. The CDR3 runs to 14 residues. Germline lookup yields CDR1 MNHEY and CDR2 SMNVEV (reference sequence). This chain's CDR3 is CASSFRRRTDTQYF. The CDR3 region has the DNA TGTGCCAGCAGTTTTCGGAGAAGAACAGATACGCAGTATTTT.